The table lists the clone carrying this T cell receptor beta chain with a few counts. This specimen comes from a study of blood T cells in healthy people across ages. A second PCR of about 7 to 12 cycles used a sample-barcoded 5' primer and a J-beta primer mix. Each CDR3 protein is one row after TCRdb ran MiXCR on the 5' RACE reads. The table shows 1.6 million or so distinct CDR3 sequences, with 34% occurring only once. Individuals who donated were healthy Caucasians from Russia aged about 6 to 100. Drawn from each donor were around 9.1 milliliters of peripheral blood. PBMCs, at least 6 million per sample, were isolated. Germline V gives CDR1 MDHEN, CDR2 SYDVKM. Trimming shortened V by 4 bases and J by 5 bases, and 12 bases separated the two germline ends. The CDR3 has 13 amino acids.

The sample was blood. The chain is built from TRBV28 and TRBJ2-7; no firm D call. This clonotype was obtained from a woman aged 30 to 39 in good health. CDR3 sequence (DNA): TGTGCCAGCAGTTCCCCCCCGAGTCACGAGCAGTACTTC. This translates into CASSSPPSHEQYF.